These T cell receptor beta chains were read from a single sample in a study of blood T cell repertoires in COVID-19. The repertoire was sequenced with immunoSEQ multiplex PCR; TCRdb's copy has only in-frame clones and lacks some. The sample lists about 100,000 clones; roughly 85% were seen once. Sample: peripheral blood. The receptors shown here come from a woman aged 70-85 years with acute or convalescent COVID-19. Each CDR3 is given with its conserved first and last residue. The D gene is left open where the match is weak. The size field is filled for only some rows; it gives once, few, many or a size class.

D gene | J gene | V gene | clone size | CDR3 protein | CDR3 DNA
- | TRBJ2-5 | TRBV6-5 | once | CASRSDRGGRETQYF | TGTGCCAGCAGGAGCGACAGGGGCGGGAGAGAGACCCAGTACTTC
- | TRBJ1-1 | TRBV28 | few | CASSLGQLTEAFF | TGTGCCAGCAGTTTAGGACAGCTCACTGAAGCTTTCTTT
TRBD2 | TRBJ2-1 | TRBV3-1/TRBV3-2 | - | CASSPVTSGGGNEQFF | TGTGCCAGCAGCCCCGTGACTAGCGGGGGCGGCAATGAGCAGTTCTTC
TRBD1 | TRBJ2-5 | TRBV3-1/TRBV3-2 | - | CASSRLGTEETQYF | TGTGCCAGCAGCCGACTTGGGACAGAAGAGACCCAGTACTTC
- | TRBJ1-3 | TRBV7-2 | few | CASSLGTVGNTIYF | TGTGCCAGCAGCTTAGGGACAGTGGGAAACACCATATATTTT
- | TRBJ1-1 | TRBV5-1 | few | CASRGPGDTEAFF | TGCGCCAGCAGGGGGCCGGGAGACACTGAAGCTTTCTTT
- | TRBJ2-1 | TRBV7-9 | - | CASSEATSSYNEQFF | TGTGCCAGCAGCGAAGCGACGAGCTCCTACAATGAGCAGTTCTTC
TRBD1 | TRBJ1-1 | TRBV29-1 | - | CSVGTGDRDTEAFF | TGCAGCGTCGGGACAGGGGATAGGGACACTGAAGCTTTCTTT
- | TRBJ1-4 | TRBV2 | - | CASGTSLPEKLFF | TGTGCCAGCGGGACATCTCTCCCCGAAAAACTGTTTTTT
- | TRBJ1-1 | TRBV19 | once | CASTQTREAEAFF | TGTGCCAGTACCCAAACAAGGGAGGCTGAAGCTTTCTTT
- | TRBJ1-1 | TRBV19 | - | CASKSGRAGNTEAFF | TGTGCCAGTAAGTCGGGCAGGGCTGGGAACACTGAAGCTTTCTTT
- | TRBJ1-2 | TRBV27 | - | CASSSNREGGYTF | TGTGCCAGCAGTTCAAACAGGGAGGGAGGCTACACCTTC
TRBD1 | TRBJ1-4 | TRBV4-1 | - | CASTTIPDRGGEKLFF | TGCGCCAGCACCACTATACCGGACAGGGGAGGCGAAAAACTGTTTTTT
TRBD1 | TRBJ2-5 | TRBV24-1 | - | CATSDPGTGEGETQYF | TGTGCCACCAGTGATCCCGGGACAGGGGAGGGAGAGACCCAGTACTTC
- | TRBJ2-7 | TRBV14 | - | CASSLTPNDYEQYF | TGTGCCAGCAGCCTGACACCAAACGACTACGAGCAGTACTTC
TRBD1 | TRBJ1-2 | TRBV6-4 | few | CASSDSNRGDGYGYTF | TGTGCCAGCAGTGATTCGAACAGGGGCGACGGGTATGGCTACACCTTC
TRBD1 | TRBJ1-1 | TRBV19 | - | CASSFTGGGEAFF | TGTGCCAGTAGTTTTACAGGGGGCGGTGAAGCTTTCTTT
- | TRBJ2-4 | TRBV5-8 | - | CASSSLRSDWAKNIQYF | TGTGCCAGCAGCTCCCTGCGGAGCGATTGGGCCAAAAACATTCAGTACTTC